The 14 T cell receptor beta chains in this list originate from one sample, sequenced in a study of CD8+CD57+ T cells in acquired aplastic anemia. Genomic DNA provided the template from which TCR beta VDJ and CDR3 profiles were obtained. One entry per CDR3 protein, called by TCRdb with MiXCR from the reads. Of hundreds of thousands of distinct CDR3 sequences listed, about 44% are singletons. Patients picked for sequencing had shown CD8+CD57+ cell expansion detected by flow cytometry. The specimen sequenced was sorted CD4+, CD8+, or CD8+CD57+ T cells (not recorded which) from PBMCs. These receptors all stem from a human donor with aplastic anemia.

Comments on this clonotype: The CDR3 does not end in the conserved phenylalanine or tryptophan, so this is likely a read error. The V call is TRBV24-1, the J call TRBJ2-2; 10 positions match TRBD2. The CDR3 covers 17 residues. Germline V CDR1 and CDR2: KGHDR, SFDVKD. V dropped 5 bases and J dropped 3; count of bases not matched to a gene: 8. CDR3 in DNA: TGTGCCACCAGTGCTGACCCGGGACTAGCGTACACCGGGGAGCTGTTTCTT. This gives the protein CATSADPGLAYTGELFL.

This CDR3 is CASCSGGYNEQFF. The CDR3 nucleotides read TGCGCCAGCTGTAGCGGGGGGTACAATGAGCAGTTCTTC. V usage is TRBV5-1 and J usage is TRBJ2-1, with 10 nucleotides matching TRBD2. From germline, CDR1 is SGHRS and CDR2 YFSETQ. The junction had 2 bases not matched to a gene; V was cut back by 7 bases and J by 4 bases. The CDR3 is 13 amino acids.

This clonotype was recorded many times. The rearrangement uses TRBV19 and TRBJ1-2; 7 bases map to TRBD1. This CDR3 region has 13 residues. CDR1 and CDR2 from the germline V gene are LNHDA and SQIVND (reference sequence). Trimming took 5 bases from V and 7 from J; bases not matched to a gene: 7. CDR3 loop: CASSSRQGGGYTF. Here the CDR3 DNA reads TGTGCCAGTAGTTCACGACAGGGAGGTGGCTACACCTTC.

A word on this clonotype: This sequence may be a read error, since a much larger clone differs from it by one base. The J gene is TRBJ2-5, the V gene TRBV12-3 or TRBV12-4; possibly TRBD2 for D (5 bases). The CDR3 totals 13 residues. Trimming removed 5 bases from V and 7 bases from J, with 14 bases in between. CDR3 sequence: CASSPLDTVTQYF. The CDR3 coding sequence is TGTGCCAGCAGTCCACTAGATACTGTGACCCAGTACTTC.

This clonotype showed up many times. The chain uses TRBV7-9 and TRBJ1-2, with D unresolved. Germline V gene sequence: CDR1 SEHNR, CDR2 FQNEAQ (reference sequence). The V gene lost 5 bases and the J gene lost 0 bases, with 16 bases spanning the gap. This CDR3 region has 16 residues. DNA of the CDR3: TGTGCCAGCAGCCCGGCTCGGGGTTCAGCTAACTATGGCTACACCTTC. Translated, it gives CASSPARGSANYGYTF.

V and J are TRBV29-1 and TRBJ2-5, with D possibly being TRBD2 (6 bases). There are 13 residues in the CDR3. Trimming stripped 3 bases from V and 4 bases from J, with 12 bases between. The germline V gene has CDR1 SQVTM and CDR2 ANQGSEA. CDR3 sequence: CSVDGGAGETQYF. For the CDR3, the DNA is TGCAGCGTTGATGGTGGAGCGGGAGAGACCCAGTACTTC.

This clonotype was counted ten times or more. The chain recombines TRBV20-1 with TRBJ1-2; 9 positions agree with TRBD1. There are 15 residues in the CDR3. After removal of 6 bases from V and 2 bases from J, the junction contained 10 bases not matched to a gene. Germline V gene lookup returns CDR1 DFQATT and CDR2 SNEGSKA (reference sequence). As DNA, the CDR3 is TGCAGTGCCCTTACCCGGACAGGGGACAACTATGGCTACACCTTC. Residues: CSALTRTGDNYGYTF.

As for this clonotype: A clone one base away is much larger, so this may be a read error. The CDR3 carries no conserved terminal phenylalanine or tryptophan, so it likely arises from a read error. The CDR3 sequence: CASSSSTVNEKLFL. Written as DNA, the CDR3 is TGTGCCAGCAGCTCCTCGACGGTGAATGAAAAACTGTTTCTT. The chain has TRBV5-4 and TRBJ1-4; D is uncertain. The CDR3 extends over 14 amino acids. Germline assignment: CDR1 SGHNT and CDR2 YYREEE (reference sequence). Trimming shortened V by 3 bases and J by 5 bases, and 11 bases separated the two germline ends.

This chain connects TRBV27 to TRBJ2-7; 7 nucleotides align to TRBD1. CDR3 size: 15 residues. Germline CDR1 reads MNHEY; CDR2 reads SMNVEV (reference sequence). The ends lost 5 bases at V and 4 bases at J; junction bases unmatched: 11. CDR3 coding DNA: TGTGCCAGCAGTCCAAGACAGGGCCGGACTTACGAGCAGTACTTC. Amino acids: CASSPRQGRTYEQYF.

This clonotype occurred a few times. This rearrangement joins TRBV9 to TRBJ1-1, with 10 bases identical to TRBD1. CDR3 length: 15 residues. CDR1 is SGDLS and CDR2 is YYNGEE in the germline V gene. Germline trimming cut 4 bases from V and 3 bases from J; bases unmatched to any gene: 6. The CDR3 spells CASSPRQGADTEAFF. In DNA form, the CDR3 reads TGTGCCAGCAGCCCCCGACAGGGGGCCGACACTGAAGCTTTCTTT.

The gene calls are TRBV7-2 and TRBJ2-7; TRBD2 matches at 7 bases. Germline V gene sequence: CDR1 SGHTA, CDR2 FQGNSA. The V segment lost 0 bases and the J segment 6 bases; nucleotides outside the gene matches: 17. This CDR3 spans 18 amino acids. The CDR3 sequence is CASSLAPPSIAGLFEQYF. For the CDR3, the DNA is TGTGCCAGCAGCTTAGCCCCACCGTCGATAGCGGGTTTGTTCGAGCAGTACTTC.

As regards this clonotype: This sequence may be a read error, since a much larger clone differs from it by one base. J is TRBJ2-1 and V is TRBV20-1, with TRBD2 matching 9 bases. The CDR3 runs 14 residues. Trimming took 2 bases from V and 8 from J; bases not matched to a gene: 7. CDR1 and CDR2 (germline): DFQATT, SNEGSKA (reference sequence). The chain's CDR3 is CSARLAGPGDEQFF. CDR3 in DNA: TGCAGTGCTAGACTAGCGGGGCCCGGCGATGAGCAGTTCTTC.

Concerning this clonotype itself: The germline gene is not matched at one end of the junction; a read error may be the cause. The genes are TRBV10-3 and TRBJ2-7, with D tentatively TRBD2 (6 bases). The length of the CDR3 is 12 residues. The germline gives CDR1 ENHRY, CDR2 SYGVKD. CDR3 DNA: TGTGCCAGCAGTTTGCTCCGGGAGGAGCAGTACTTC. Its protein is CASSLLREEQYF.

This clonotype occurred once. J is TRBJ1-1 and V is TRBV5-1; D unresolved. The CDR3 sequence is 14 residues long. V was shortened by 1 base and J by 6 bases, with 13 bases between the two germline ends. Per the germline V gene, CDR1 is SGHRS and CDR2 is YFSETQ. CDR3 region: CASSLPTKSPEAFF. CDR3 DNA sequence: TGCGCCAGCAGCTTGCCTACAAAGTCCCCTGAAGCTTTCTTT.